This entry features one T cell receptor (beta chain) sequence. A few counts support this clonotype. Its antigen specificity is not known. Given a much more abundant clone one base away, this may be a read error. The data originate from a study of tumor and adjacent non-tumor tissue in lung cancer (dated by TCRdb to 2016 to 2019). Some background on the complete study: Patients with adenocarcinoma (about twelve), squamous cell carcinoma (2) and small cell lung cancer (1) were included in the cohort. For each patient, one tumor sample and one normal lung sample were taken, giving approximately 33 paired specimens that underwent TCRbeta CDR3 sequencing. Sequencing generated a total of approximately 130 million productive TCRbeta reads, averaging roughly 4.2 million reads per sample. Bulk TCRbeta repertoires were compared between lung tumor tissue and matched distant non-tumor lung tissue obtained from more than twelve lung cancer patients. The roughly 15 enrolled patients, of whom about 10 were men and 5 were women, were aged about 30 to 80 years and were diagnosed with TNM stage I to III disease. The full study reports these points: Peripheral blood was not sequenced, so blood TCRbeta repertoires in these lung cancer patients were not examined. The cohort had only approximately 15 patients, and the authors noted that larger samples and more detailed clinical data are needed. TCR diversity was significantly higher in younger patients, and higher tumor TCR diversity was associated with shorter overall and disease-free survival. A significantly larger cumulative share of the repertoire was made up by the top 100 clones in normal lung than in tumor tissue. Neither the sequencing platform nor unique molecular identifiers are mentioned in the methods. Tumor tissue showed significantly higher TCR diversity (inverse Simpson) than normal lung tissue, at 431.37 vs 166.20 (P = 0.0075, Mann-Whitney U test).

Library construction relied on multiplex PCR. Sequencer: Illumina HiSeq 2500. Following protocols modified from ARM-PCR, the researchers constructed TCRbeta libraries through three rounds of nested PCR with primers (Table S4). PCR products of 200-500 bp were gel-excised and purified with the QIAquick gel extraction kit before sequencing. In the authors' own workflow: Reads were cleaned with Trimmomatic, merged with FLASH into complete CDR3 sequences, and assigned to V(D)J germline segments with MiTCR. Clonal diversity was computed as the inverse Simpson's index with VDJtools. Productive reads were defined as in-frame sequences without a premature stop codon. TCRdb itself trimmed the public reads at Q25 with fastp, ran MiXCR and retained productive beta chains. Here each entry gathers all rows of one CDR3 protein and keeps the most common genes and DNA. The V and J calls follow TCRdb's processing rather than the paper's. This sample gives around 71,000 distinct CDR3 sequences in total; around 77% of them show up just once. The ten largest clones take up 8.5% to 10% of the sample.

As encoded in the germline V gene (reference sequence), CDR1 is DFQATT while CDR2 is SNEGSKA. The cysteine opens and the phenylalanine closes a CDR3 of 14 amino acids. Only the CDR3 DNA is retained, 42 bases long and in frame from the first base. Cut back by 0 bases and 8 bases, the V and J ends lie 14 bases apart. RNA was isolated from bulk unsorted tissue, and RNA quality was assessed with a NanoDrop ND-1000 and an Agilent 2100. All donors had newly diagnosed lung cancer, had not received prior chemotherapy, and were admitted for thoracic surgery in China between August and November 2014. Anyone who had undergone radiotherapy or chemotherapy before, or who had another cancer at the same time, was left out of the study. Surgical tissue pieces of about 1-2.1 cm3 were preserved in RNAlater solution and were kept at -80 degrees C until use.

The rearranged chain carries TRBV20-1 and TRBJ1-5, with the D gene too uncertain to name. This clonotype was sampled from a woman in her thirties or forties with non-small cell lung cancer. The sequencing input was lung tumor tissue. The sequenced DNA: TGCAGTGCTAGAGATCTCGGGGAATGGGAGCCCCAGCATTTT. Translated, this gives CSARDLGEWEPQHF.